These 9 T cell receptor beta chains were all obtained from the same sample, sequenced in a study of blood T cell repertoires in COVID-19 (dated by TCRdb to the early 2020s). The protocol used for the library was the immunoSEQ multiplex PCR assay. The clones in this table, taken by TCRdb from immuneACCESS, are in-frame only. Not every clone is retained; where verified, under half of the shortfall comes from an unresolved V gene, and the cause of the rest is unknown. This sample is represented by approximately 200,000 clones; 65% to 90% of them were singletons. The leading ten clones occupy roughly 4.9% of the sample. The sequencing input was PBMCs or T cells enriched from blood (not recorded which). Receptors were obtained from a woman aged 25 to 39 who had been exposed to COVID-19.

This clone was seen once. The V gene is TRBV7-9, the J gene TRBJ2-7; D call uncertain. Trimming pared 1 base from V and 2 bases from J, leaving 9 bases between. The CDR3 covers 14 residues. Germline values: CDR1 SEHNR, CDR2 FQNEAQ (reference sequence). CDR3 nucleotides: TGTGCCAGCAGCTTAGAGTGGGCTGCCTACGAGCAGTACTTC. It is translated as CASSLEWAAYEQYF.

The chain recombines TRBV7-3 with TRBJ1-2; TRBD1 is a possible D gene (5 bases). Trimming shortened V by 5 bases and J by 6 bases, and 13 bases separated the two germline ends. In germline, CDR1 is SGHTA, CDR2 FQGTGA. This CDR3 contains 13 residues. CDR3 in amino acids: CASSLRQGDGYTF. The CDR3 bases are TGTGCCAGCAGCCTCAGGCAGGGCGATGGCTACACCTTC.

J is TRBJ1-1 and V is TRBV4-1, with D unclear. Germline CDR1 is MGHRA and CDR2 is YSYEKL. CDR3 length equals 16 residues. The V end was cut by 3 bases, the J end by 4 bases, with 18 bases between. CDR3 sequence: CASSQLGLRVGTEAFF. The CDR3 DNA is TGCGCCAGCAGCCAGCTAGGACTGAGGGTGGGCACTGAAGCTTTCTTT.

The V gene is TRBV5-4, the J gene TRBJ1-1; the D gene is possibly TRBD1 (5 bases). V lost 3 bases, J lost 0 bases, and 12 bases lay in between. Germline V CDR1 and CDR2: SGHNT, YYREEE (reference sequence). This CDR3 comprises 15 residues. The CDR3 nucleotides read TGTGCCAGCAGCTCGGGGGAGCGAATGAACACTGAAGCTTTCTTT. This gives the protein CASSSGERMNTEAFF.

The chain links TRBV3-1 (or the pseudogene TRBV3-2) to TRBJ1-6, with 8 bases aligning to TRBD1. Germline CDR1 LGHDT, CDR2 YNNKEL (reference sequence). J gave up 6 bases and V 0 bases, and 4 bases lay outside the gene matches. The CDR3 spans 16 residues. CDR3 bases: TGTGCCAGCAGCCAAGACCCCGGACAGGGTAATTCACCCCTCCACTTT. It yields the protein CASSQDPGQGNSPLHF.

The rearrangement uses TRBV6-5 and TRBJ1-2; D might be TRBD1 (5 bases). The germline CDR1 and CDR2 sequences are MNHEY and SVGAGI. The CDR3 loop spans 15 amino acids. Trimming stripped 7 bases from V and 4 bases from J, with 19 bases between. The CDR3 loop reads CASTRRQRGGYGYTF. Written as DNA, the CDR3 is TGTGCCAGCACCCGACGACAGAGGGGAGGCTATGGCTACACCTTC.

The rearrangement links TRBV27 to TRBJ1-4; possible D gene TRBD1, 6 bases. V gave up 4 bases and J gave up 7 bases, with 13 bases separating them. Germline CDR1 reads MNHEY; CDR2 reads SMNVEV (reference sequence). CDR3 length equals 14 residues. CDR3 sequence reads: CASSYQGYTEKLFF. The CDR3 nucleotides read TGTGCCAGCAGTTACCAGGGGTACACTGAAAAACTGTTTTTT.

The CDR3 loop reads CATSGVAGYTF. CDR3 DNA: TGTGCCACCAGTGGCGTAGCTGGCTACACCTTC. V usage is TRBV24-1 and J usage is TRBJ1-2; no clear D gene. The V gene lost 5 bases and the J gene lost 7 bases, with 7 bases spanning the gap. This CDR3 contains 11 residues. Germline V gene data show CDR1 as KGHDR and CDR2 as SFDVKD.

CDR3 region: CASSELSLRGGFYYGYTF. The CDR3 nucleotides read TGTGCCAGCAGTGAACTCTCCCTCAGGGGAGGGTTTTACTATGGCTACACCTTC. V usage is TRBV6-1 and J usage is TRBJ1-2, with a tentative D call TRBD1 (6 bases). Germline V gene lookup returns CDR1 MNHNS and CDR2 SASEGT. The CDR3 runs to 18 residues. V was shortened by 2 bases and J by 3 bases, with 22 bases between the two germline ends.